This record concerns one TCR beta chain sequence. This sample is drawn from a study of cytomegalovirus exposure and HLA in healthy donors. Primers for the PCR totalled 60 Vbeta and 13 Jbeta. Libraries were prepared by immunoSEQ multiplex PCR; TCRdb keeps only in-frame clonotypes and omits some of them. Of about 180,000 clones in the sample, 60% to 80% were seen once. The CDR3 covers 13 residues. Germline CDR1 is SQVTM and CDR2 is ANQGSEA. V was pared by 7 bases and J by 7 bases, with 19 bases between. This receptor was identified in a man aged 40-49 years in good health and CMV-seropositive. Sequencing input: PBMCs. The chain has TRBV29-1 and TRBJ1-2, with a weak D call TRBD1 (6 bases). CDR3 in amino acids: CSAQGIQGAGYTF. The CDR3 DNA sequence: TGCAGCGCTCAGGGGATCCAGGGCGCTGGCTACACCTTC.